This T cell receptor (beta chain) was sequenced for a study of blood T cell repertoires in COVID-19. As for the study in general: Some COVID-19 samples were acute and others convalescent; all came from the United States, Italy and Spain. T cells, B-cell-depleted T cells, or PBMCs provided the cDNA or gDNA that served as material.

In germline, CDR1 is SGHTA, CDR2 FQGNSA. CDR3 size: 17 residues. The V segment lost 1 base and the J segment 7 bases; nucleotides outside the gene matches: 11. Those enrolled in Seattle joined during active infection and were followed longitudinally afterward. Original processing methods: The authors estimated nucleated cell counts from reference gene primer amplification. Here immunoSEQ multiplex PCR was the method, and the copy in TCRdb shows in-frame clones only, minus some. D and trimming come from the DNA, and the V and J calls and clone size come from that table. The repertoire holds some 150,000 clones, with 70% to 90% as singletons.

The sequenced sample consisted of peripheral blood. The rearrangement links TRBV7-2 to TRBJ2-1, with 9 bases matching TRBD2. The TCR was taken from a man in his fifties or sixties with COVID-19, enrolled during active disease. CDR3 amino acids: CASSLDRRRGRENEQFF. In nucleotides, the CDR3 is TGTGCCAGCAGCTTAGATCGGCGTCGCGGGAGGGAGAATGAGCAGTTCTTC.